Reported below is one T cell receptor beta chain. Per the authors' pipeline: Amplifying reference gene primers gave estimates of nucleated cell counts. Libraries were prepared by immunoSEQ multiplex PCR; TCRdb keeps only in-frame clonotypes and omits some of them. The V and J calls and clone size are taken from that table; D and trimming were inferred from the DNA. The table records roughly 330,000 clones, roughly 90% of them present only once. Germline values: CDR1 SNHLY, CDR2 FYNNEI. The CDR3 contains 16 residues. Trimming took 6 bases from V and 8 from J, leaving 23 bases between them. The data were obtained in a study of blood T cell repertoires in COVID-19. Study information: The United States, Italy and Spain were the sources of the acute and convalescent COVID-19 samples. The analysed material was cDNA or gDNA that came from T cells, B-cell-depleted T cells, or PBMCs.

The sample comprised peripheral blood. The TCR comes from a woman in her forties or fifties with active or convalescent COVID-19. The chain has TRBV2 and TRBJ1-3; perhaps TRBD1 as D (5 bases). The CDR3 protein is CASRQTAGFQGDTIYF. CDR3 coding DNA: TGTGCCAGCAGGCAGACGGCAGGCTTCCAAGGGGACACCATATATTTT. The full variable domain, in which reference TRBV2 and TRBJ1-3 provide the parts outside the CDR3, is EPEVTQTPSHQVTQMGQEVILRCVPISNHLYFYWYRQILGQKVEFLVSFYNNEISEKSEIFDDQFSVERPDGSNFTLKIRSTKLEDSAMYFCASRQTAGFQGDTIYFGEGSWLTVV.